This T cell receptor beta chain was found in a study of regulatory T cells in long-lasting Graves disease. Study conclusions and caveats: Newly diagnosed patients had higher TCR diversity than persistent Graves' patients did. There were preferences for TRBV28, TRBJ1-2 and TRBJ2-5 in persistent disease. New patients shared fewer public clonotypes (roughly 910) than persistent patients did (roughly 2,500).

J gave up 3 bases and V 11 bases, and 6 bases lay outside the gene matches. Germline values: CDR1 MNHEY, CDR2 SMNVEV (reference sequence). CDR3 length: 13 residues. Turning to this clonotype: Its antigen is unknown. Just one base apart from a much larger clone, this may be a read error.

Time point: newly diagnosed GD, antithyroid drugs for less than 3 months. Extracted PBMC RNA gave rise to the TCR library. The authors built TCR beta libraries using iRepertoire HTBI primers and Arm-PCR of CDR3 regions. TCRdb reprocessed the multiplex PCR reads via MiXCR and lists one record per CDR3 protein. The sample lists 500,000 to 700,000 distinct CDR3 sequences, around 17% seen once, with around 19% in the top ten. A further study also used this sample, focusing on T cells in Graves' hyperthyroidism and ophthalmopathy.

The starting material was peripheral blood mononuclear cells (PBMCs), obtained at new diagnosis, from a patient treated with antithyroid drugs. J is TRBJ1-5 and V is TRBV27, with 8 bases fitting TRBD1. This TCR derives from a woman in her 30s with Graves disease. CDR3 region: CAVGTGLNQPQHF. CDR3 nucleotides: TGTGCCGTGGGGACAGGCCTCAATCAGCCCCAGCATTTT.